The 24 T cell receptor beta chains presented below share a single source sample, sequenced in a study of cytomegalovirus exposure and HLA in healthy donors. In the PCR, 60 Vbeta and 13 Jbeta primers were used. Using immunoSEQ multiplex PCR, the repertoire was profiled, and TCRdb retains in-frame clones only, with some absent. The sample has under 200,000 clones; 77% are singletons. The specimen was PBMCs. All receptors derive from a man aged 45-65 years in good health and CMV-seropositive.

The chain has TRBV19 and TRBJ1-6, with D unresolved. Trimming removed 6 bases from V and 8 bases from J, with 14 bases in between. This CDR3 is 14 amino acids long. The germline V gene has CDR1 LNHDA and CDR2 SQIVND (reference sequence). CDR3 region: CASSETPGYSPLHF. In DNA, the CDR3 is TGTGCCAGTAGCGAAACGCCGGGTTATTCACCCCTCCACTTT.

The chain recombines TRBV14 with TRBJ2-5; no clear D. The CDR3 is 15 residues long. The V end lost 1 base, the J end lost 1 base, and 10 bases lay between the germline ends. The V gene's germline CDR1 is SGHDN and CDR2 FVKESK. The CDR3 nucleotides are TGTGCCAGCAGCCAAGGACTCCTGCGCCAAGAGACCCAGTACTTC. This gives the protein CASSQGLLRQETQYF.

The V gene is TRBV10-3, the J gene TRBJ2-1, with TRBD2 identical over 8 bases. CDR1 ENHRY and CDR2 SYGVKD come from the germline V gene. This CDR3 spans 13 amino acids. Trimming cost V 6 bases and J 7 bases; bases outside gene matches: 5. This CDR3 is CAISPGGGNEQFF. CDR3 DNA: TGTGCCATCAGCCCGGGGGGGGGAAATGAGCAGTTCTTC.

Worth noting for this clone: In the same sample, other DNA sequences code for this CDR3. The CDR3 loop is CASSLPGTGTNTQYF. CDR3 nucleotides: TGTGCCAGCAGCTTGCCAGGGACAGGCACGAATACGCAGTATTTT. The chain carries TRBV11-1 and TRBJ2-3; 8 bases agree with TRBD1. Germline V gives CDR1 SGHAT, CDR2 FQDESV (reference sequence). The ends lost 3 bases at V and 7 bases at J; junction bases unmatched: 9. The CDR3 is made up of 15 amino acids.

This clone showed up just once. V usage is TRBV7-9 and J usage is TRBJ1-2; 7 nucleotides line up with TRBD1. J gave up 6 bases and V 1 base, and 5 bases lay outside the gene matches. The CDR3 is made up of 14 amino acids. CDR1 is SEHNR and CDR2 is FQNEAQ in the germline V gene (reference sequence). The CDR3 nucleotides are TGTGCCAGCAGCTTAGTTGGGACAGAAAATGGCTACACCTTC. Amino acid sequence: CASSLVGTENGYTF.

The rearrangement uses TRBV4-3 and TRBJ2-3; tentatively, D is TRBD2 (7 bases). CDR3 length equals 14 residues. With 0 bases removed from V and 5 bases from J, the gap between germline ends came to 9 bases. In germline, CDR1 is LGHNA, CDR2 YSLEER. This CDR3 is CASSQDRGGDTQYF. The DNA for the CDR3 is TGCGCCAGCAGCCAAGATAGGGGGGGAGATACGCAGTATTTT.

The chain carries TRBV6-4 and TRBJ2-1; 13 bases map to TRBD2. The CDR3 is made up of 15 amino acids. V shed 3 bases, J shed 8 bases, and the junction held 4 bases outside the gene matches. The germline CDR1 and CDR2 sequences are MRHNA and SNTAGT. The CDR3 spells CASSEGTSGVDEQFF. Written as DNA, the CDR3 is TGTGCCAGCAGTGAGGGGACTAGCGGGGTAGATGAGCAGTTCTTC.

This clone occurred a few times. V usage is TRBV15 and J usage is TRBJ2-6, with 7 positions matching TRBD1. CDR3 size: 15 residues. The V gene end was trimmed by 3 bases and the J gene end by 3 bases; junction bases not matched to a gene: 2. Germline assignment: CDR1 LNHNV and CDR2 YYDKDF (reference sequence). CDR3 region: CATSSDRVGANVLTF. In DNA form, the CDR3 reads TGTGCCACCAGCAGTGACAGGGTTGGGGCCAACGTCCTGACTTTC.

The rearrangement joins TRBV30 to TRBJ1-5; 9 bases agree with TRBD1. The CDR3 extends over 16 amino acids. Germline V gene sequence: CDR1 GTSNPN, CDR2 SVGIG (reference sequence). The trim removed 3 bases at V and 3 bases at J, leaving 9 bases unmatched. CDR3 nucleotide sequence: TGTGCCTGGAGCCCTCGGACAGGGGCCCTCAATCAGCCCCAGCATTTT. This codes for CAWSPRTGALNQPQHF.

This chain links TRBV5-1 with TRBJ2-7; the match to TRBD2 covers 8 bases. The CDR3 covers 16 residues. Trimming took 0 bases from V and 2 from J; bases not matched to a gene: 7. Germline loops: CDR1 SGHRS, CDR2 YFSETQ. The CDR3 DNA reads TGCGCCAGCAGCTTGGAGCGGGGGCGGGGGGCCTACGAGCAGTACTTC. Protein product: CASSLERGRGAYEQYF.

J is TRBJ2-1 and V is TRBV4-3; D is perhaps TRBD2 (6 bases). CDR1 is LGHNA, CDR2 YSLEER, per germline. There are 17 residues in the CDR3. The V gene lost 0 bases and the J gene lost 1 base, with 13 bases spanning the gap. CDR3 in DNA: TGCGCCAGCAGCCAAGATTCCGGCGGGGTTTCCTACAATGAGCAGTTCTTC. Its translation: CASSQDSGGVSYNEQFF.

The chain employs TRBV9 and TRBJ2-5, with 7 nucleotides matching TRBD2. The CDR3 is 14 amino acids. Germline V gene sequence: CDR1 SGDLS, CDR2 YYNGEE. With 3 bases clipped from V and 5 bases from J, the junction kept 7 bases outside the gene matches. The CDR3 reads CASSAGAGSETQYF. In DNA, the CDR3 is TGTGCCAGCAGCGCGGGAGCGGGGAGTGAGACCCAGTACTTC.

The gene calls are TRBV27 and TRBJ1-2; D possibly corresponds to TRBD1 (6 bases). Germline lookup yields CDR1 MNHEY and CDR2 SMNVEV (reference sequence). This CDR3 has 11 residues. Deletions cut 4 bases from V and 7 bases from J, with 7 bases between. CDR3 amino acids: CASSSDSGYTF. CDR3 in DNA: TGTGCCAGCAGTTCGGACAGTGGCTACACCTTC.

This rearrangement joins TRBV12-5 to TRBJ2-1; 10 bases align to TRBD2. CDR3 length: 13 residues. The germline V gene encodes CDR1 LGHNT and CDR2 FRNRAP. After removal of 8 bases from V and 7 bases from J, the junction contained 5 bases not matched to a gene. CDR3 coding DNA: TGTGCTAGTAGGGCTAGCGGGGGTAATGAGCAGTTCTTC. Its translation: CASRASGGNEQFF. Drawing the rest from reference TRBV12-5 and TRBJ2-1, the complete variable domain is DARVTQTPRHKVTEMGQEVTMRCQPILGHNTVFWYRQTMMQGLELLAYFRNRAPLDDSGMPKDRFSAEMPDATLATLKIQPSEPRDSAVYFCASRASGGNEQFFGPGTRLTVL.

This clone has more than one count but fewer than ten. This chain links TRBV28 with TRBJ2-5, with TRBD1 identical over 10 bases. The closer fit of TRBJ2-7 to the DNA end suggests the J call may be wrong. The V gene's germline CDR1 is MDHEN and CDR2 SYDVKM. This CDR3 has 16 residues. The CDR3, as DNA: TGTGCCAGCAACCCACCAGGGGACAGGGGCTCCTACGAGCAGTACTTC. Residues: CASNPPGDRGSYEQYF.

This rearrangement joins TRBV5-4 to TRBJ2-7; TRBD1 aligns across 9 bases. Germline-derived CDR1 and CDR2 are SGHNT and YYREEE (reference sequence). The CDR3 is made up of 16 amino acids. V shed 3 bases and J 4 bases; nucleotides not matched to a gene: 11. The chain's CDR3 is CASSSVRQGQGYEQYF. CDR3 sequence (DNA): TGTGCCAGCAGCTCAGTTCGACAGGGACAGGGATACGAGCAGTACTTC. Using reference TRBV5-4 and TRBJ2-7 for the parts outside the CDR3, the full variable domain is ETGVTQSPTHLIKTRGQQVTLRCSSQSGHNTVSWYQQALGQGPQFIFQYYREEENGRGNFPPRFSGLQFPNYSSELNVNALELDDSALYLCASSSVRQGQGYEQYFGPGTRLTVT.

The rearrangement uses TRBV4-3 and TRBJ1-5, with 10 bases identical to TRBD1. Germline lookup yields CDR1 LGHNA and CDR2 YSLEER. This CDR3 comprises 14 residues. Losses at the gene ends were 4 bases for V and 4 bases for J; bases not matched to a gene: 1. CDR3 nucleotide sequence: TGCGCCAGCAGCCTGGACAGGGGGAATCAGCCCCAGCATTTT. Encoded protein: CASSLDRGNQPQHF.

The CDR3 reads CASSLDRRGTDTQYF. The CDR3 DNA follows: TGTGCCAGCAGCTTAGATCGTCGCGGGACAGATACGCAGTATTTT. The chain combines TRBV7-2 with TRBJ2-3; D may be TRBD2 (5 bases). The CDR3 runs to 15 residues. Germline values: CDR1 SGHTA, CDR2 FQGNSA. Trimming pared 1 base from V and 3 bases from J, leaving 11 bases between. Filled out from reference TRBV7-2 and TRBJ2-3, the complete variable domain reads GAGVSQSPSNKVTEKGKDVELRCDPISGHTALYWYRQSLGQGLEFLIYFQGNSAPDKSGLPSDRFSAERTGGSVSTLTIQRTQQEDSAVYLCASSLDRRGTDTQYFGPGTRLTVL.

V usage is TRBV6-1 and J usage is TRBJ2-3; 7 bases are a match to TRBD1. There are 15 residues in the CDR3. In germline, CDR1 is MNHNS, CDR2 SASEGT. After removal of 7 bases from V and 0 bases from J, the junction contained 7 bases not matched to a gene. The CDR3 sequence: CASTPGTASTDTQYF. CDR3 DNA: TGTGCCAGCACCCCGGGGACAGCTAGCACAGATACGCAGTATTTT.

The CDR3 DNA reads as TGTGCCAGCAGCAAATCATCAAATTCACCCCTCCACTTT. It yields the protein CASSKSSNSPLHF. The gene calls are TRBV21-1 and TRBJ1-6; the tabulated D call, TRBD1, remains unverified against the DNA. TRBV21-1 constitutes a pseudogene. The CDR3 has 13 residues.

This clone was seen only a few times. The CDR3 DNA reads TGTGCCAGCAGCCCAGACAGGGGTTCCTACAATGAGCAGTTCTTC. This encodes CASSPDRGSYNEQFF. The V call is TRBV7-3, the J call TRBJ2-1; 8 bases match TRBD1. Germline CDR1 is SGHTA and CDR2 is FQGTGA. CDR3 size: 15 residues. Trimming at V came to 5 bases and at J to 1 base, leaving 4 bases not matched to a gene.

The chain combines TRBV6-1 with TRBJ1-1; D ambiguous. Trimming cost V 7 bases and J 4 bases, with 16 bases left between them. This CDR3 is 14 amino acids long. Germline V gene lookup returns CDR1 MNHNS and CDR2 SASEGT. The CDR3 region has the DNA TGTGCCAGCACGAACCAGGTTTCGACCACTGAAGCTTTCTTT. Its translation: CASTNQVSTTEAFF.

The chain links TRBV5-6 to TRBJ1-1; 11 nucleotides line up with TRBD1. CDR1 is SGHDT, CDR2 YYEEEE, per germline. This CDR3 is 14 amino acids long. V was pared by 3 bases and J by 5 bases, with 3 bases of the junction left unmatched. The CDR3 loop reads CASSWGQGGTEAFF. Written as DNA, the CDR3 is TGTGCCAGCAGCTGGGGACAGGGGGGAACTGAAGCTTTCTTT.

Here the CDR3 reads CASSLLGYQRVQYF. The CDR3, as DNA: TGTGCCAGCAGTTTGCTAGGATACCAGCGTGTGCAGTACTTC. This rearrangement joins TRBV28 to TRBJ2-7; D is unclear. This CDR3 is built from 14 residues. Trimming shortened V by 3 bases and J by 9 bases, and 18 bases separated the two germline ends. CDR1 and CDR2 (germline): MDHEN, SYDVKM.